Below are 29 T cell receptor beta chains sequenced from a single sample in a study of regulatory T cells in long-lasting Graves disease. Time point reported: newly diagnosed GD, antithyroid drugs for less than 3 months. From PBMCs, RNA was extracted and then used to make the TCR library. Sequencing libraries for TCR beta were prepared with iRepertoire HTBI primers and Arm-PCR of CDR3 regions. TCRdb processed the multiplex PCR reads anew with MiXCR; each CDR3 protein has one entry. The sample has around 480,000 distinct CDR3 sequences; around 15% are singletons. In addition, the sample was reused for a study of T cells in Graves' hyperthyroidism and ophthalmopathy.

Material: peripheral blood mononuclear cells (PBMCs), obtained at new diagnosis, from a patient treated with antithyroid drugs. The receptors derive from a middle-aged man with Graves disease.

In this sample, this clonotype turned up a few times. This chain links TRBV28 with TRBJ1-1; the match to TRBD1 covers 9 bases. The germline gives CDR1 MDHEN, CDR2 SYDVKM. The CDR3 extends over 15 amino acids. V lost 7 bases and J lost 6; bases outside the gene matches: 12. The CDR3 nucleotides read TGTGCCAGCACCCGTCCGGGACAGGGTGTCGCTGAAGCTTTCTTT. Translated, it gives CASTRPGQGVAEAFF.

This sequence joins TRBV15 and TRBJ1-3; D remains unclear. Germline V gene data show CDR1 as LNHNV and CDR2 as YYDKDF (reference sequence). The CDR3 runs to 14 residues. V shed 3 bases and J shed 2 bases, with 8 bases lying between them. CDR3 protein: CATSRDEPGNTIYF. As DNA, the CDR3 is TGTGCCACCAGCAGGGACGAGCCTGGAAACACCATATATTTT.

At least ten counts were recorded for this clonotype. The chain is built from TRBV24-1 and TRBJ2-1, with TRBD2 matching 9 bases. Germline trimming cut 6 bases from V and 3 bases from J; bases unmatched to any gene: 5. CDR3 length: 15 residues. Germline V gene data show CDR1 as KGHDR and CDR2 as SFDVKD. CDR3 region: CATSLAGSRYNEQFF. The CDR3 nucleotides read TGTGCCACCAGTCTAGCGGGGTCCCGCTACAATGAGCAGTTCTTC.

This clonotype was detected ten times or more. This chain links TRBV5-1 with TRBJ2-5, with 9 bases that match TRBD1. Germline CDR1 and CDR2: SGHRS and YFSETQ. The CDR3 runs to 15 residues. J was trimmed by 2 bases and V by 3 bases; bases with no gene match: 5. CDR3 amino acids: CASSSDRGLQETQYF. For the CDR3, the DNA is TGCGCCAGCAGCTCGGACAGGGGCTTACAAGAGACCCAGTACTTC.

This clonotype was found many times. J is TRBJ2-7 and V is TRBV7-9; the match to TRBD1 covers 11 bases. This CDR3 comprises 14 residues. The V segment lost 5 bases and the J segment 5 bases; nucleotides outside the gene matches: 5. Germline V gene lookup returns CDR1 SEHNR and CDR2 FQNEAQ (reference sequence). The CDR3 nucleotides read TGTGCCAGCAGCCGGACAGGGGGCGGGAACGAGCAGTACTTC. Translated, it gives CASSRTGGGNEQYF.

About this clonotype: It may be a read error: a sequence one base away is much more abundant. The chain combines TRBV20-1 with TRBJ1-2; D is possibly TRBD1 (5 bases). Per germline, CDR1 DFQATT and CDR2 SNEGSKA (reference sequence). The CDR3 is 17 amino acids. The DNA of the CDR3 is TGCAGTGCTAGCCCCGTGGGGGGGATGATTCAAGGGTATGTCTACACCTTC. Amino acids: CSASPVGGMIQGYVYTF.

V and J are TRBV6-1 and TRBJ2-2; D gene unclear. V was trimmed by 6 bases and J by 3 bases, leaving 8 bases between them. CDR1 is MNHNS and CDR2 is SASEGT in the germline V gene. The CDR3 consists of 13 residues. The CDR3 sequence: CASSVFYTGELFF. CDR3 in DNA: TGTGCCAGCAGCGTCTTTTACACCGGGGAGCTGTTTTTT.

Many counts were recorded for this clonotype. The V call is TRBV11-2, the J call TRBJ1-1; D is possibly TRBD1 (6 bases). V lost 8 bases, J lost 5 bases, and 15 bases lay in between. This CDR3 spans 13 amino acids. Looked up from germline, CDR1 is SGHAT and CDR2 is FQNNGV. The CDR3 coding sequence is TGTGCCAGCGGCATACAGGGAGGTACTGAAGCTTTCTTT. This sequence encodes CASGIQGGTEAFF. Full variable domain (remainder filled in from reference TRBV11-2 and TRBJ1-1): EAGVAQSPRYKIIEKRQSVAFWCNPISGHATLYWYQQILGQGPKLLIQFQNNGVVDDSQLPKDRFSAERLKGVDSTLKIQPAKLEDSAVYLCASGIQGGTEAFFGQGTRLTVV.

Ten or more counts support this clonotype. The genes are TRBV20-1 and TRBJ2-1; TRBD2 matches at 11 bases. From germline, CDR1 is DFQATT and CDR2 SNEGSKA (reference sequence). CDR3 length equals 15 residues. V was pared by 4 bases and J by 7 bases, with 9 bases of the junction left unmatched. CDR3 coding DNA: TGCAGTGCTACACAGTTAGCGGGAGGGTGGAATGAGCAGTTCTTC. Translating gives CSATQLAGGWNEQFF.

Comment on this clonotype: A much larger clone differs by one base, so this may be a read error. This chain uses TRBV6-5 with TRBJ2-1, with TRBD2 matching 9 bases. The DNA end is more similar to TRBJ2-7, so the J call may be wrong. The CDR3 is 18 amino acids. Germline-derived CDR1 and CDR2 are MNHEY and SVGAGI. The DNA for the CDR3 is TGTGCCAGCAGTTACGGCGGGGTCGAGCGGGAGGTGGATGATGAGCAGTACTTC. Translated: CASSYGGVEREVDDEQYF.

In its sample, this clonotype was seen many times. This chain's CDR3 is CASSQRDISRFF. The CDR3 DNA reads as TGTGCCAGCAGCCAAAGGGACATTTCTCGGTTCTTC. The V gene is TRBV2, the J gene TRBJ2-1; weak D call: TRBD1 (6 bases). The germline CDR1 and CDR2 sequences are SNHLY and FYNNEI. The CDR3 runs 12 residues. The V end was cut by 6 bases, the J end by 15 bases, with 18 bases between.

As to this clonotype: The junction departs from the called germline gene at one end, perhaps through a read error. Here the CDR3 DNA reads TGTGCCAGCAGCACGGGACAGGGTCCCGTAGAGCAGTTCTTC. This gives the protein CASSTGQGPVEQFF. This chain uses TRBV5-1 with TRBJ2-1, with 9 bases fitting TRBD1. Germline V CDR1 and CDR2: SGHRS, YFSETQ. The CDR3 is made up of 14 amino acids.

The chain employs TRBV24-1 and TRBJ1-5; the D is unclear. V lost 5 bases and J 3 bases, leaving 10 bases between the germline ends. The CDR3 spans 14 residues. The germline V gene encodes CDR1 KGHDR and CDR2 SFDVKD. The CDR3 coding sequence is TGTGCCACCAGTGCCCGAACTACCAATCAGCCCCAGCATTTT. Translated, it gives CATSARTTNQPQHF.

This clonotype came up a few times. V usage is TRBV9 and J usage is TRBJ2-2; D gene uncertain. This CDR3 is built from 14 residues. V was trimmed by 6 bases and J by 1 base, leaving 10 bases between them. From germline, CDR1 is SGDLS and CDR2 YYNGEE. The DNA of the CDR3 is TGTGCCAGCAACTTAATGGGGAACACCGGGGAGCTGTTTTTT. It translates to CASNLMGNTGELFF.

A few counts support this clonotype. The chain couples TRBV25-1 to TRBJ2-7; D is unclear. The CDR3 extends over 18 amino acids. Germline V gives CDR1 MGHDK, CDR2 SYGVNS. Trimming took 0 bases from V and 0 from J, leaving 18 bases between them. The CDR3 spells CASSEYIRDPGSSYEQYF. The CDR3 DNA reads TGTGCCAGCAGTGAATATATCCGAGACCCTGGAAGCTCCTACGAGCAGTACTTC.

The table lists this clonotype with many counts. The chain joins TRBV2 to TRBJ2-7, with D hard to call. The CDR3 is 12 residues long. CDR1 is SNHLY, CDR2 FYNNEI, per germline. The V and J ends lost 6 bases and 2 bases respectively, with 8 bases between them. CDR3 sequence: CASSVEAYEQYF. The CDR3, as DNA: TGTGCCAGCAGCGTCGAGGCCTACGAGCAGTACTTC.

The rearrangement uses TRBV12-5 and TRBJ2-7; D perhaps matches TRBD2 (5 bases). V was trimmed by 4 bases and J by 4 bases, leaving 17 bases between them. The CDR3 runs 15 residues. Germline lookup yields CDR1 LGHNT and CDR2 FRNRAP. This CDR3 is CASGSSSFVSYEQYF. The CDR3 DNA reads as TGTGCTAGTGGTTCATCTAGCTTCGTGTCGTACGAGCAGTACTTC.

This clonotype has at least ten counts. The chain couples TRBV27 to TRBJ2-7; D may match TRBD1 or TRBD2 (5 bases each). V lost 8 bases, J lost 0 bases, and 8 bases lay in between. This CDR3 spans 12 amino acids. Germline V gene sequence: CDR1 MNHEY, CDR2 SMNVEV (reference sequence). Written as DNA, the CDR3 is TGTGCCAGCTGGGACCCCTCCTACGAGCAGTACTTC. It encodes CASWDPSYEQYF.

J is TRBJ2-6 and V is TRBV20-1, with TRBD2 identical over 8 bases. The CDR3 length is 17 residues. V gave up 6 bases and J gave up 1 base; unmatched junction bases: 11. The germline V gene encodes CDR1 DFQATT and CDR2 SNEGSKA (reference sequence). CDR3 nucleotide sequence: TGCAGTGCCCCCCACACCGGGGGGGAGTCTGGGGCCAACGTCCTGACTTTC. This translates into CSAPHTGGESGANVLTF.

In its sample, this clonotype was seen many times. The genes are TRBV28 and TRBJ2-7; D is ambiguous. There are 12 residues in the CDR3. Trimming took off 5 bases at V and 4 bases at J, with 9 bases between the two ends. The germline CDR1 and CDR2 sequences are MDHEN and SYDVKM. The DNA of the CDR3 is TGTGCCAGCAGTCCCCCTTGGTACGAGCAGTACTTC. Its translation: CASSPPWYEQYF.

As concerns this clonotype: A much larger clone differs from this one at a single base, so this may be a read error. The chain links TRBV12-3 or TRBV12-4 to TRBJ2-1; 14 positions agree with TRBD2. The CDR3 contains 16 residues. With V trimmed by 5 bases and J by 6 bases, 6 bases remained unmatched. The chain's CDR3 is CASSTGTSGGCNEQFF. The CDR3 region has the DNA TGTGCCAGCAGTACCGGGACTAGCGGGGGTTGCAATGAGCAGTTCTTC.

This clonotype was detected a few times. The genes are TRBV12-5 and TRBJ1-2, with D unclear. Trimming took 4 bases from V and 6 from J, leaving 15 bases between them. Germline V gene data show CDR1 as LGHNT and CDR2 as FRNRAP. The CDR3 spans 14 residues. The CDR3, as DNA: TGTGCTAGTGGTTACCCCCGGACCCGGGATGGCTACACCTTC. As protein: CASGYPRTRDGYTF.

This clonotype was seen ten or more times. This CDR3 reads CASATAQETQYF. CDR3 sequence (DNA): TGTGCCTCCGCGACAGCCCAAGAGACCCAGTACTTC. The rearrangement uses TRBV10-3 and TRBJ2-5; TRBD1 might be the D (5 bases). Germline CDR1 reads ENHRY; CDR2 reads SYGVKD. There are 12 residues in the CDR3. The V end was cut by 11 bases, the J end by 1 base, with 11 bases between.

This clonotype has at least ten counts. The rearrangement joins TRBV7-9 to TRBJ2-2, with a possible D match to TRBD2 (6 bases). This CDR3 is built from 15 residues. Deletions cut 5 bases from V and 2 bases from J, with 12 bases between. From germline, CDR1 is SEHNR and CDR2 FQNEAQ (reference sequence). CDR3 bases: TGTGCCAGCAGCGCGGGACGGACCAACACCGGGGAGCTGTTTTTT. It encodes CASSAGRTNTGELFF.

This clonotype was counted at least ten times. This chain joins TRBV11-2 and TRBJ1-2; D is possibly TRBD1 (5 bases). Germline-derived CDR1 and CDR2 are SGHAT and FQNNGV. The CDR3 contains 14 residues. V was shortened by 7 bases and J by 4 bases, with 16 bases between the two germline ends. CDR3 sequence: CASTPGRGLYGYTF. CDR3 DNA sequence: TGTGCCAGCACCCCTGGTCGGGGCCTCTATGGCTACACCTTC.

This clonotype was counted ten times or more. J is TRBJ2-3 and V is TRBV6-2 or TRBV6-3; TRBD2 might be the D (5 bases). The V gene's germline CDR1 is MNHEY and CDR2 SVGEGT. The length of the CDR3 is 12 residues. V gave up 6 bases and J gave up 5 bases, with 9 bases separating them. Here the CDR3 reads CASRNAGDTQYF. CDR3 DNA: TGTGCCAGCAGGAACGCGGGAGATACGCAGTATTTT.

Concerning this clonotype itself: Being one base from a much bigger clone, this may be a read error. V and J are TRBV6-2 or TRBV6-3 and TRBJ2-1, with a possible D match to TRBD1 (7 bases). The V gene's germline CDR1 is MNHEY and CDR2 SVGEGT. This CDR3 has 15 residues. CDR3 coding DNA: TGTGCCAGCAGTGAATTTCAGGGGGGCTACGATGAGCAGTTCTTC. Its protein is CASSEFQGGYDEQFF.

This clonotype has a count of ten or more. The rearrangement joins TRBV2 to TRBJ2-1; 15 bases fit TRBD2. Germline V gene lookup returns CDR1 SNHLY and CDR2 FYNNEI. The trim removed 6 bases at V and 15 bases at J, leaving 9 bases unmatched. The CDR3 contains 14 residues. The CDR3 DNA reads TGTGCCAGCAGCGGACTAGCGGGAGGGTACGGCCTGTTCTTC. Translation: CASSGLAGGYGLFF.

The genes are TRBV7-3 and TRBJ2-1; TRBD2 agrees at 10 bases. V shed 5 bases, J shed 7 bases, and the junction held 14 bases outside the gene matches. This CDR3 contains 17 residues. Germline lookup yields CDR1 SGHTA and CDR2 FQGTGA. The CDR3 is CASSRVTRAGGFNEQFF. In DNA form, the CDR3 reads TGTGCCAGCAGCCGAGTGACTCGAGCGGGAGGGTTTAATGAGCAGTTCTTC.